A single sample is the source of the 25 T cell receptor beta chains below, sequenced in a study of T cell clonality in common variable immunodeficiency. Data came from immunoSEQ multiplex PCR; TCRdb stores just in-frame clones and leaves some out. This sample carries about 52,000 clones and no singletons, and about 1.8% goes to the top ten. What was sequenced was peripheral blood mononuclear cells. All receptors come from a person aged 18 to 70 in good health.

Notes on this clone: The read comes to an end 3 residues before the CDR3 does, leaving the germline J gene to fill in the end. The rearrangement uses TRBV6-2 or TRBV6-3 and TRBJ1-2; D not resolved. This CDR3 contains 14 residues. The germline CDR1 and CDR2 sequences are MNHEY and SVGEGT. CDR3 bases read: TGTGCCACCACAGACGGGGTACTCTCCTACGAC. Its protein is CATTDGVLSYD. The CDR3, in full, reads CATTDGVLSYDYTF.

The sample holds many counts of this clone. The read finishes 3 residues shy of the CDR3 end, and the germline J gene is used to complete it. The chain joins TRBV5-4 to TRBJ1-4; possible D gene TRBD1, 6 bases. This CDR3 region has 16 residues. V was shortened by 4 bases and J by 0 bases, with 13 bases between the two germline ends. Germline V gene sequence: CDR1 SGHNT, CDR2 YYREEE (reference sequence). The CDR3 region is CASSIGGSATNEKLFF. CDR3 bases read: TGTGCCAGCAGCATTGGGGGCAGTGCAACTAATGAAAAA.

This clone was detected ten times or more. The junction departs from the called germline gene at one end, perhaps through a read error. The CDR3 extends 3 residues past the end of the read, so its final part is completed from the germline J gene. The rearrangement links TRBV4-2 to TRBJ1-2; D is uncertain. CDR1 is LGHNA, CDR2 YNFKEQ, per germline. The CDR3 covers 15 residues. CDR3 bases read: TGCGCCAGCAGCCAAGATTTGATAGCTAACTATGGC. This gives the protein CASSQDLIANYG. The whole CDR3 sequence is CASSQDLIANYGYTF.

In this sample, this clone turned up many times. The read comes to an end 3 residues before the CDR3 does, leaving the germline J gene to fill in the end. This sequence joins TRBV9 and TRBJ1-3, with 9 bases that match TRBD1. The CDR3 is 20 residues long. Looked up from germline, CDR1 is SGDLS and CDR2 is YYNGEE. The junction had 17 bases not matched to a gene; V was cut back by 2 bases and J by 2 bases. This chain's CDR3 is CASSVFPQPGTGNTGNTIYF. The covered CDR3 bases are TGTGCCAGCAGCGTCTTCCCCCAACCCGGGACAGGGAACACTGGAAACACC.

This clone was seen many times. The read stops 3 residues short of the end of the CDR3; the missing end is completed from the germline J gene. The chain recombines TRBV2 with TRBJ2-7, with 8 bases matching TRBD1. Trimming took 6 bases from V and 2 from J; bases not matched to a gene: 12. Germline lookup yields CDR1 SNHLY and CDR2 FYNNEI. This CDR3 has 16 residues. The CDR3 bases that were read are TGTGCCAGCAGGAGCCCGGGGGACAGGTCACCCTACGAG. It codes for CASRSPGDRSPYE. The full CDR3 sequence reads CASRSPGDRSPYEQYF.

This clone occurred many times. The read comes to an end 3 residues before the CDR3 does, leaving the germline J gene to fill in the end. V and J are TRBV20-1 and TRBJ1-2; possibly TRBD1 for D (6 bases). Trimming removed 6 bases at V and 3 bases at J, with 14 bases between. Germline assignment: CDR1 DFQATT and CDR2 SNEGSKA (reference sequence). CDR3 size: 13 residues. CDR3 region: CSARGGGDYGYTF. CDR3 bases read: TGCAGTGCCCGAGGGGGGGGCGACTATGGC.

This clone was found many times. The read is 3 residues too short to cover the CDR3 end, so that end is filled in from the germline J gene. V usage is TRBV6-2 or TRBV6-3 and J usage is TRBJ2-5; D remains ambiguous. The CDR3 consists of 14 residues. In germline, CDR1 is MNHEY, CDR2 SVGEGT. Trimming stripped 7 bases from V and 5 bases from J, with 17 bases between. This CDR3 reads CASIFSPHGETQYF. The CDR3 DNA, read in part, is TGTGCCAGCATTTTCTCTCCCCACGGGGAGACC.

This clone was counted a few times. Relative to the germline gene, one junction end is altered; a read error may explain this. The observed sequence ends 3 residues before the CDR3 terminus, with the missing tail filled in from the germline J gene. J is TRBJ1-5 and V is TRBV20-1; D unresolved. CDR1 is DFQATT and CDR2 is SNEGSKA in the germline V gene (reference sequence). This CDR3 is built from 12 residues. The CDR3 loop is CSAGGGNRPQHF. The DNA read from the CDR3 is TGCAGTGCTGGAGGTGGCAATCGGCCC.

Turning to this clone: The sequence runs out 3 residues before the end of the CDR3; the remainder is reconstructed from the germline J gene. V gene TRBV7-9 combines with J gene TRBJ1-5, with 8 bases that match TRBD1. Germline V gene sequence: CDR1 SEHNR, CDR2 FQNEAQ (reference sequence). This CDR3 contains 15 residues. With V trimmed by 5 bases and J by 0 bases, 3 bases remained unmatched. CDR3: CASSGDRHSNQPQHF. The CDR3 bases that were read are TGTGCCAGCAGCGGGGACAGGCATAGCAATCAGCCC.

This clone was recorded at least ten times. The sequenced fragment ends 3 residues before the CDR3 boundary, so the rest is inferred from the germline J gene. The gene calls are TRBV19 and TRBJ2-1; 9 positions match TRBD2. The germline gives CDR1 LNHDA, CDR2 SQIVND (reference sequence). The V segment lost 6 bases and the J segment 5 bases; nucleotides outside the gene matches: 8. The CDR3 length is 15 residues. CDR3 amino acids: CASRLRAGGNNEQFF. The CDR3 bases that were read are TGTGCCAGTAGACTAAGAGCGGGAGGTAACAATGAG.

To note about this clone: The CDR3 end lies 3 residues beyond the end of the read and is filled in from the germline J gene. This chain joins TRBV18 and TRBJ1-1; D not resolved. This CDR3 has 17 residues. CDR1 and CDR2 from the germline V gene are KGHSH and LQKENI. The CDR3 loop is CASSPPPPLESLISAFF. The CDR3 bases that were read are TGTGCCAGCTCACCACCTCCGCCCTTAGAGTCTCTAATTTCA.

This clone was picked up a small number of times. The CDR3 end is not reached by the read, which stops 3 residues before it; the germline J gene fills it in. The chain carries TRBV5-1 and TRBJ2-3; 9 bases agree with TRBD2. CDR1 and CDR2 from the germline V gene are SGHRS and YFSETQ. The CDR3 is 16 residues long. The part of the CDR3 DNA that was read is TGCGCCAGCAGCTTTGCAGCGGGAGGCCCCCAAGAGACG. It yields the protein CASSFAAGGPQET. The complete CDR3 sequence is CASSFAAGGPQETQYF.

This clone was counted ten times or more. The CDR3 end lies 3 residues beyond the end of the read and is filled in from the germline J gene. The chain combines TRBV6-2 or TRBV6-3 with TRBJ2-7; no firm D call. The V gene lost 0 bases and the J gene lost 1 base, with 10 bases spanning the gap. Germline CDR1 reads MNHEY; CDR2 reads SVGEGT. The CDR3 runs to 15 residues. CDR3 sequence: CASSYSMGWSYEQYF. The sequenced CDR3 bases are TGTGCCAGCAGTTACTCGATGGGCTGGTCCTACGAG.

This clone was recorded at least ten times. The read halts 3 residues ahead of the CDR3 end, with the missing end drawn from the germline J gene. Other nucleotide sequences in the sample specify the same CDR3. The chain carries TRBV6-2 or TRBV6-3 and TRBJ2-5, with D perhaps TRBD1 (6 bases). V was clipped by 2 bases and J by 7 bases, with 14 bases between them. The CDR3 length is 14 residues. CDR1 is MNHEY, CDR2 SVGEGT, per germline. The CDR3 DNA, read in part, is TGTGCCAGCAGTTACCGGGACATGGGCGGGACC. It is translated as CASSYRDMGGT. The full CDR3 reads CASSYRDMGGTQYF.

This clone was seen only a few times. The sequenced fragment ends 3 residues before the CDR3 boundary, so the rest is inferred from the germline J gene. This chain connects TRBV19 to TRBJ1-3; a possible D gene is TRBD1 (6 bases). Germline CDR1 and CDR2: LNHDA and SQIVND (reference sequence). The CDR3 extends over 12 amino acids. Partial CDR3 DNA: TGTGCCAGTAGTATACAGGGGCTAAGG. Translating gives CASSIQGLR. The full CDR3 reads CASSIQGLRIYF.

This clone was observed many times. The read comes to an end 3 residues before the CDR3 does, leaving the germline J gene to fill in the end. This chain uses TRBV7-2 with TRBJ1-5; D might be TRBD1 (5 bases). CDR1 SGHTA and CDR2 FQGNSA come from the germline V gene. V was pared by 4 bases and J by 2 bases, with 6 bases between. CDR3 length: 13 residues. The part of the CDR3 DNA that was read is TGTGCCAGCAGCTCCAGGGGCAATCAGCCC. Its translation: CASSSRGNQP. The whole CDR3 protein reads CASSSRGNQPQHF.

This clone has ten or more counts. The read terminates 3 residues before the CDR3 end, so the remaining end is supplied by the germline J gene. This CDR3 is also generated by other DNA sequences in the sample. The chain couples TRBV20-1 to TRBJ1-3, with D possibly being TRBD1 (6 bases). The CDR3 totals 17 residues. V lost 1 base and J 0 bases, leaving 16 bases between the germline ends. Germline CDR1 DFQATT, CDR2 SNEGSKA (reference sequence). CDR3 DNA (partial): TGCAGTGCTAGAGGAGTTGGACAGACAAGCTCTGGAAACACC. Amino acids: CSARGVGQTSSGNT. The full CDR3 sequence reads CSARGVGQTSSGNTIYF.

This clone was seen many times. Sequencing ends 3 residues short of the CDR3 end; the germline J gene provides the rest. This chain uses TRBV12-3 or TRBV12-4 with TRBJ2-1; unclear D gene. The CDR3 contains 15 residues. The V end lost 0 bases, the J end lost 7 bases, and 13 bases lay between the germline ends. The CDR3 protein is CASSLAPPARNEQFF. The sequenced part of the CDR3 DNA is TGTGCCAGCAGTTTAGCTCCACCCGCTCGGAATGAG.

This clone showed up just a few times. The CDR3 is cut off 3 residues early in the read; its end comes from the germline J gene. Other DNA sequences in this sample translate to the same CDR3. The chain links TRBV7-8 to TRBJ2-3, with D possibly matching TRBD2 (5 bases). The germline V gene encodes CDR1 SGHVS and CDR2 FQNEAQ. The CDR3 consists of 14 residues. The CDR3 is CASSLSSFQETQYF. CDR3 DNA, as far as it was read: TGTGCCAGCAGCTTATCTAGCTTCCAAGAGACG. Supplemented by reference TRBV7-8 and TRBJ2-3, the full variable domain reads GAGVSQSPRYKVAKRGQDVALRCDPISGHVSLFWYQQALGQGPEFLTYFQNEAQLDKSGLPSDRFFAERPEGSVSTLKIQRTQQEDSAVYLCASSLSSFQETQYFGPGTRLTVL.

This clone was counted many times. The sequence runs out 3 residues before the end of the CDR3; the remainder is reconstructed from the germline J gene. V gene TRBV18 combines with J gene TRBJ2-2, with 8 nucleotides matching TRBD1. J gave up 4 bases and V 8 bases, and 9 bases lay outside the gene matches. The CDR3 totals 15 residues. Germline values: CDR1 KGHSH, CDR2 LQKENI. The DNA read from the CDR3 is TGTGCCAGCCCAACTGGACAGGGAGGCACCGGGGAG. Translating it yields CASPTGQGGTGE. The CDR3 as a whole reads CASPTGQGGTGELFF.

This clone was observed a few times. The read falls 3 residues short of the CDR3 end, and the missing part is taken from the germline J gene. The gene calls are TRBV18 and TRBJ2-3; 9 positions agree with TRBD1. Per the germline V gene, CDR1 is KGHSH and CDR2 is LQKENI. The V gene end was trimmed by 1 base and the J gene end by 2 bases; junction bases not matched to a gene: 4. The CDR3 runs to 16 residues. CDR3 in amino acids: CASSPRTGAFTDTQYF. The CDR3 DNA, read in part, is TGTGCCAGCTCACCACGGACAGGGGCATTCACAGATACG.

Details on this clone: Sequencing ends 3 residues short of the CDR3 end; the germline J gene provides the rest. The chain is built from TRBV2 and TRBJ2-3, with TRBD2 matching over 8 bases. The CDR3 is made up of 15 amino acids. Germline V gives CDR1 SNHLY, CDR2 FYNNEI. CDR3 residues: CASRSWTSSQETQYF. Incomplete CDR3 DNA: TGTGCCAGCAGGTCTTGGACTAGCAGCCAAGAGACG.

This clone was seen ten or more times. From the germline J gene comes the end of the CDR3, since the read stops 3 residues before it. The chain joins TRBV20-1 to TRBJ2-3, with a weak D call TRBD2 (6 bases). V was cut by 5 bases and J by 2 bases, with 14 bases left in between. The CDR3 is made up of 14 amino acids. Germline values: CDR1 DFQATT, CDR2 SNEGSKA (reference sequence). The part of the CDR3 DNA that was read is TGCAGTGCTTCCCGGGACTCCATCACAGATACG. Amino acids: CSASRDSITDT. The whole CDR3 reads CSASRDSITDTQYF.

This clone occurred many times. One junction end disagrees with the germline gene, perhaps due to a read error. Coverage ceases 3 residues before the CDR3 finishes, and the germline J gene fills in the end. The chain links TRBV6-2 or TRBV6-3 to TRBJ1-1, with D tentatively TRBD1 (5 bases). CDR3 size: 13 residues. CDR1 MNHEY and CDR2 SVGEGT come from the germline V gene. The DNA read from the CDR3 is TGTGCCAGCAGCCCCCGGACAAACACTGAG. Translated: CASSPRTNTE. From start to end, the CDR3 is CASSPRTNTEAFF.

In this sample, this clone turned up many times. From the germline J gene comes the end of the CDR3, since the read stops 3 residues before it. The rearrangement uses TRBV20-1 and TRBJ2-3; TRBD2 matches 9 bases. The germline V gene encodes CDR1 DFQATT and CDR2 SNEGSKA (reference sequence). CDR3 length: 19 amino acids. Losses at the gene ends were 2 bases for V and 4 bases for J; bases not matched to a gene: 19. The CDR3 DNA, read in part, is TGCAGTGCTAGAATGGGGTTTGGTGGGAGCGGGAGGCCTCCAGATACG. This gives the protein CSARMGFGGSGRPPDT. The CDR3 reads in full as CSARMGFGGSGRPPDTQYF.